One sample yielded the 27 T cell receptor beta chains listed below, sequenced in a study of shared clonotypes between healthy human individuals. TCRdb's table, derived via immunoSEQ multiplex PCR, lists solely in-frame clones and lacks some. This sample has 2 million to 2.5 million clones, with 95% found just once. Sequenced: naive CD4+ T cells sorted from blood. Subset in this sample: CD45RA+ positively selected. The source of these receptors is a young man in good health.

This clone was recorded a few times. DNA of the CDR3: TGTGCCAGTGGGACAGGAGTCAATCAGCCCCAGCATTTT. Protein sequence: CASGTGVNQPQHF. The chain uses TRBV15 and TRBJ1-5; TRBD1 matches at 8 bases. This CDR3 region has 13 residues. The ends lost 10 bases at V and 3 bases at J; junction bases unmatched: 5. Germline V CDR1 and CDR2: LNHNV, YYDKDF (reference sequence).

This chain joins TRBV5-5 and TRBJ2-2; D ambiguous. The CDR3 has 12 residues. Trimming left V 4 bases short and J 5 bases short, with 6 bases between. Germline V gene lookup returns CDR1 SGHKS and CDR2 YYEKEE (reference sequence). The CDR3 nucleotides are TGTGCCAGCAGCCCAAGGACCGGGGAGCTGTTTTTT. Translating it yields CASSPRTGELFF.

The chain joins TRBV5-1 to TRBJ2-3; D may be TRBD2 (6 bases). The germline CDR1 and CDR2 sequences are SGHRS and YFSETQ. This CDR3 is 14 amino acids long. Trimming removed 7 bases at V and 6 bases at J, with 18 bases between. In nucleotides, the CDR3 is TGCGCCAGCGGGGGGTTACGGACGCAGGATACGCAGTATTTT. Its protein is CASGGLRTQDTQYF.

The CDR3 region is CASSQPGQKINYGYTF. The CDR3 nucleotides are TGCGCCAGCAGCCAACCGGGACAGAAGATTAACTATGGCTACACCTTC. The chain recombines TRBV4-1 with TRBJ1-2; TRBD1 agrees at 7 bases. V trimming: 2 bases; J trimming: 1 base; junction bases outside the gene matches: 7. The CDR3 consists of 16 residues. Per germline, CDR1 MGHRA and CDR2 YSYEKL.

The genes are TRBV6-6 and TRBJ2-5; D possibly corresponds to TRBD2 (5 bases). Germline CDR1 is MNHNY and CDR2 is SVGAGI (reference sequence). The CDR3 runs to 14 residues. V dropped 5 bases and J dropped 3 bases, with 13 bases sitting between them. The CDR3 spells CASSPGGLEETQYF. The CDR3 DNA follows: TGTGCCAGCAGTCCCGGCGGGTTGGAAGAGACCCAGTACTTC.

The J gene is TRBJ2-7, the V gene TRBV10-1; the match to TRBD2 covers 10 bases. This CDR3 contains 15 residues. Germline V gene sequence: CDR1 WNHNN, CDR2 SYGVQD (reference sequence). The J segment lost 3 bases and the V segment lost 2 bases, leaving 4 bases of the junction unmatched. CDR3 sequence (DNA): TGCGCCAGCAGTGAGGCGGCTAGCGGGGGCTACGAGCAGTACTTC. Residues: CASSEAASGGYEQYF.

With respect to this clone: A junction end diverges from the germline sequence, so it may reflect a read error. The V call is TRBV7-7, the J call TRBJ2-2; no clear D gene. From germline, CDR1 is SSHAT and CDR2 FNYEAQ (reference sequence). This CDR3 contains 13 residues. The CDR3 here is CASSQRAAGELFF. In nucleotides, the CDR3 is TGTGCTAGCAGCCAAAGGGCGGCCGGGGAGCTGTTTTTT.

This clone was seen only once. The V call is TRBV6-5, the J call TRBJ2-1; 9 bases match TRBD2. This CDR3 has 15 amino acids. Losses at the gene ends were 3 bases for V and 6 bases for J; bases not matched to a gene: 6. CDR1 is MNHEY, CDR2 SVGAGI, per germline. CDR3 loop: CASSYGGRASNEQFF. Written as DNA, the CDR3 is TGTGCCAGCAGTTATGGCGGGAGGGCCTCCAATGAGCAGTTCTTC.

This sequence joins TRBV15 and TRBJ1-5, with a tentative D call TRBD1 (6 bases). CDR3 length: 14 amino acids. CDR1 and CDR2 from the germline V gene are LNHNV and YYDKDF (reference sequence). V lost 4 bases to trimming and J lost 4 bases, with 11 bases between them. The CDR3 nucleotides read TGTGCCACCAGCACGACAGGTGGGAATCAGCCCCAGCATTTT. Encoded protein: CATSTTGGNQPQHF.

V is TRBV7-2 and J is TRBJ2-5; no clear D. Between the trimmed V and J ends, which lost 8 bases and 2 bases, there was a span of 18 bases. This CDR3 is built from 15 residues. Germline V CDR1 and CDR2: SGHTA, FQGNSA. The DNA for the CDR3 is TGTGCCAGCGTCAGATCCGGAGCTCTTCAAGAGACCCAGTACTTC. It yields the protein CASVRSGALQETQYF.

J is TRBJ1-2 and V is TRBV9, with 7 bases that match TRBD1. Germline-derived CDR1 and CDR2 are SGDLS and YYNGEE. Germline trimming cut 4 bases from V and 8 bases from J; bases unmatched to any gene: 17. This CDR3 contains 16 residues. The CDR3 spells CASSTQGGWDRLGYTF. CDR3 DNA: TGTGCCAGCAGCACGCAAGGGGGGTGGGACAGATTAGGCTACACCTTC.

J is TRBJ2-3 and V is TRBV5-1; the D gene is possibly TRBD2 (6 bases). The CDR3 loop spans 13 amino acids. The germline V gene has CDR1 SGHRS and CDR2 YFSETQ. V lost 5 bases and J 2 bases, leaving 9 bases between the germline ends. DNA of the CDR3: TGCGCCAGCAGGCTAGCGTTCACAGATACGCAGTATTTT. This sequence encodes CASRLAFTDTQYF.

V is TRBV6-6 and J is TRBJ1-3; 7 bases agree with TRBD1. This CDR3 comprises 15 residues. The germline V gene encodes CDR1 MNHNY and CDR2 SVGAGI (reference sequence). Losses at the gene ends were 6 bases for V and 0 bases for J; bases not matched to a gene: 5. CDR3 protein: CASREQGSSGNTIYF. DNA for the CDR3: TGTGCCAGCAGGGAACAGGGGAGCTCTGGAAACACCATATATTTT.

Turning to this clone: The sample has other DNA sequences that encode this CDR3 too. The chain employs TRBV9 and TRBJ1-1, with D uncertain. The V gene's germline CDR1 is SGDLS and CDR2 YYNGEE. V was cut by 0 bases and J by 1 base, with 7 bases left in between. The CDR3 is 14 residues long. DNA of the CDR3: TGTGCCAGCAGCGTAGAGCCCGAGAACACTGAAGCTTTCTTT. Translated: CASSVEPENTEAFF.

For this clone: Other DNA sequences in this specimen translate into the identical CDR3. The chain employs TRBV4-3 and TRBJ2-3; D unresolved. Trimming took off 0 bases at V and 2 bases at J, with 3 bases between the two ends. The V gene's germline CDR1 is LGHNA and CDR2 YSLEER. This CDR3 comprises 13 residues. This CDR3 reads CASSQDYTDTQYF. DNA of the CDR3: TGCGCCAGCAGCCAAGATTACACAGATACGCAGTATTTT.

This clone showed up just a few times. CDR3 loop: CASSRMQVNTEAFF. The CDR3 DNA reads as TGTGCCAGTAGTAGGATGCAGGTGAACACTGAAGCTTTCTTT. The rearrangement joins TRBV19 to TRBJ1-1; D is uncertain. V was shortened by 4 bases and J by 0 bases, with 9 bases between the two germline ends. The CDR3 contains 14 residues. Germline V CDR1 and CDR2: LNHDA, SQIVND (reference sequence). The complete variable domain, with remaining parts taken from reference TRBV19 and TRBJ1-1, reads DGGITQSPKYLFRKEGQNVTLSCEQNLNHDAMYWYRQDPGQGLRLIYYSQIVNDFQKGDIAEGYSVSREKKESFPLTVTSAQKNPTAFYLCASSRMQVNTEAFFGQGTRLTVV.

For this clone: The same CDR3 can be traced to other DNA sequences in this sample. CDR3 nucleotide sequence: TGTGCCTGGAGTGTACGCAGGGGCTATGGCTACACCTTC. Residues: CAWSVRRGYGYTF. The chain links TRBV30 to TRBJ1-2; TRBD1 is a possible D gene (6 bases). In germline, CDR1 is GTSNPN, CDR2 SVGIG (reference sequence). The CDR3 loop spans 13 amino acids. The V end lost 0 bases, the J end lost 4 bases, and 9 bases lay between the germline ends.

The rearrangement links TRBV27 to TRBJ1-1; 7 bases align to TRBD1. The CDR3 runs 13 residues. V was pared by 6 bases and J by 11 bases, with 12 bases of the junction left unmatched. Germline V CDR1 and CDR2: MNHEY, SMNVEV (reference sequence). The CDR3 region is CASRSTGRGSAFF. The CDR3 DNA sequence: TGTGCCAGCAGGTCGACAGGGAGGGGTTCTGCTTTCTTT.

In the case of this clone: The same CDR3 arises from other DNA sequences in this sample as well. The chain joins TRBV6-5 to TRBJ1-2, with 9 nucleotides matching TRBD1. Unmatched junction bases numbered 5, after V lost 7 bases and J lost 8 bases. Germline CDR1 is MNHEY and CDR2 is SVGAGI. This CDR3 comprises 12 residues. CDR3 nucleotide sequence: TGTGCCAGCACCCGACAGGGGGACGGCTACACCTTC. Protein sequence: CASTRQGDGYTF.

The chain employs TRBV11-2 and TRBJ2-7; D may be TRBD1 (5 bases). Germline values: CDR1 SGHAT, CDR2 FQNNGV. This CDR3 spans 14 amino acids. V gave up 1 base and J gave up 7 bases, with 14 bases separating them. CDR3 residues: CASSLVPVGQEQYF. DNA of the CDR3: TGTGCCAGCAGCTTAGTCCCCGTGGGGCAAGAGCAGTACTTC.

The chain recombines TRBV30 with TRBJ2-3; 7 bases align to TRBD1. The germline gives CDR1 GTSNPN, CDR2 SVGIG (reference sequence). There are 13 residues in the CDR3. V shed 6 bases and J 2 bases; nucleotides not matched to a gene: 5. CDR3: CACETGPTDTQYF. The CDR3 region has the DNA TGTGCCTGTGAGACAGGGCCCACAGATACGCAGTATTTT.

Turning to this clone: Other DNA sequences in this specimen translate into the identical CDR3. The chain links TRBV5-1 to TRBJ1-1; D gene ambiguous. CDR1 and CDR2 from the germline V gene are SGHRS and YFSETQ. The CDR3 runs to 14 residues. V lost 0 bases to trimming and J lost 4 bases, with 10 bases between them. The CDR3 protein is CASSLGGVATEAFF. CDR3 DNA sequence: TGCGCCAGCAGCTTGGGCGGGGTGGCCACTGAAGCTTTCTTT.

The chain is built from TRBV19 and TRBJ1-6; 7 nucleotides match TRBD1. The germline gives CDR1 LNHDA, CDR2 SQIVND (reference sequence). The length of the CDR3 is 13 residues. Germline trimming cut 9 bases from V and 9 bases from J; bases unmatched to any gene: 8. In DNA, the CDR3 is TGTGCCAGCCGAGACAGGGTGGCTTCACCCCTCCACTTT. As protein: CASRDRVASPLHF.

Points on this clone: Other DNA variants within this sample encode the same CDR3. The J gene is TRBJ2-3, the V gene TRBV28; D is perhaps TRBD1 or TRBD2 (5 bases each). Trimming left V 4 bases short and J 6 bases short, with 11 bases between. Looked up from germline, CDR1 is MDHEN and CDR2 is SYDVKM. The CDR3 covers 13 residues. Here the CDR3 DNA reads TGTGCCAGCAGTTCCACTAGGGGTGATACGCAGTATTTT. Amino acids: CASSSTRGDTQYF. Complete variable domain (other parts from reference TRBV28 and TRBJ2-3): DVKVTQSSRYLVKRTGEKVFLECVQDMDHENMFWYRQDPGLGLRLIYFSYDVKMKEKGDIPEGYSVSREKKERFSLILESASTNQTSMYLCASSSTRGDTQYFGPGTRLTVL.

The chain combines TRBV28 with TRBJ1-3; D might be TRBD1 (6 bases). Trimming stripped 7 bases from V and 10 bases from J, with 8 bases between. The length of the CDR3 is 10 residues. Germline V gene data show CDR1 as MDHEN and CDR2 as SYDVKM. CDR3 in DNA: TGTGCCAGCAAGGGGGGGACCATATATTTT. The encoded protein is CASKGGTIYF.

The chain is built from TRBV30 and TRBJ1-1; D call uncertain. Trimming removed 3 bases at V and 0 bases at J, with 2 bases between. The CDR3 spans 11 residues. Germline CDR1 reads GTSNPN; CDR2 reads SVGIG (reference sequence). CDR3 amino acids: CAWRLNTEAFF. In DNA form, the CDR3 reads TGTGCCTGGAGGTTGAACACTGAAGCTTTCTTT.

V usage is TRBV2 and J usage is TRBJ1-1; weak D call: TRBD1 (5 bases). Germline-derived CDR1 and CDR2 are SNHLY and FYNNEI. V dropped 11 bases and J dropped 1 base, with 20 bases sitting between them. This CDR3 spans 15 amino acids. DNA for the CDR3: TGTGCCGGAAGGTTTTTAGGGGTTGGGAACACTGAAGCTTTCTTT. Translating gives CAGRFLGVGNTEAFF.